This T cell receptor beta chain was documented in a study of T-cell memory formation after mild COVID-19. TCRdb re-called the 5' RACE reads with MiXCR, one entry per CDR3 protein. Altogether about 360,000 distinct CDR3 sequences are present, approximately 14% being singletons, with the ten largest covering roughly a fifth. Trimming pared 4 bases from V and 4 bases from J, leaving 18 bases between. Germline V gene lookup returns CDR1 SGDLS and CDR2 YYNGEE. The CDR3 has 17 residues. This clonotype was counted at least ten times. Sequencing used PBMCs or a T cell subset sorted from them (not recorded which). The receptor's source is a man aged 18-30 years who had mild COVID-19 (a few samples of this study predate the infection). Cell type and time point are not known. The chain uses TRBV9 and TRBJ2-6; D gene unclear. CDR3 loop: CASSTRTLRSGANVLTF. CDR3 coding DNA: TGTGCCAGCAGCACCAGGACCCTAAGGTCCGGGGCCAACGTCCTGACTTTC.